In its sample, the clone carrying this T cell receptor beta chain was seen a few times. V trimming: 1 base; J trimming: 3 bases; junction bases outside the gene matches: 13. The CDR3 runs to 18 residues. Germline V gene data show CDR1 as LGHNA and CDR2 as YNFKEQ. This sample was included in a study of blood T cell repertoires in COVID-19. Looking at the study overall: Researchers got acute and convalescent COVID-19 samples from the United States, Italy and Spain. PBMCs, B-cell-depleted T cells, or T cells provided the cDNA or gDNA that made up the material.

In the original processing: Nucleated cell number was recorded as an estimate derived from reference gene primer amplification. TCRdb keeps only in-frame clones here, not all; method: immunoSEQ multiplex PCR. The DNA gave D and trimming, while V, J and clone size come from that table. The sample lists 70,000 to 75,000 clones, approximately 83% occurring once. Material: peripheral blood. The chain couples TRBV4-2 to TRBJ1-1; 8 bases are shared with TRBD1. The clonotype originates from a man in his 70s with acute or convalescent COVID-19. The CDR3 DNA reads TGTGCCAGCAGCCAAGTAGGGCAGGGGGCGGCCCCGGACACTGAAGCTTTCTTT. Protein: CASSQVGQGAAPDTEAFF.